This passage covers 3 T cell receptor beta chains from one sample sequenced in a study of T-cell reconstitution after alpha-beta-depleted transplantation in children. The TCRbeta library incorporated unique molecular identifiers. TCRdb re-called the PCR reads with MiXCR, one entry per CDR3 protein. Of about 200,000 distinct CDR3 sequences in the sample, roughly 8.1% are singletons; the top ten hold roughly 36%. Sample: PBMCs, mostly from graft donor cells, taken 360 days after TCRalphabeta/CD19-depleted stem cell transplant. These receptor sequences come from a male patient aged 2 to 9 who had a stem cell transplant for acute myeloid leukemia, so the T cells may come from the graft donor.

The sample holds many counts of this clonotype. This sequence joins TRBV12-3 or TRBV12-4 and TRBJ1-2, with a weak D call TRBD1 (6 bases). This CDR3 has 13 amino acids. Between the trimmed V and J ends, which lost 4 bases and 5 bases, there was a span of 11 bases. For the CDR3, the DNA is TGTGCCAGCAGTTCGACCCAGGGGTATGGCTACACCTTC. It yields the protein CASSSTQGYGYTF.

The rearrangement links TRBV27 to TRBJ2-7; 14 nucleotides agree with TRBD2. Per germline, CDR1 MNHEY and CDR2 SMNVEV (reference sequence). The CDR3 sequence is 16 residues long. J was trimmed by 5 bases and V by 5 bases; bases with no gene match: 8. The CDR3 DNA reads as TGTGCCAGCAGTCCGACTAGCGGGGGGGCCGTTCACGAGCAGTACGTC. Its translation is CASSPTSGGAVHEQYV.

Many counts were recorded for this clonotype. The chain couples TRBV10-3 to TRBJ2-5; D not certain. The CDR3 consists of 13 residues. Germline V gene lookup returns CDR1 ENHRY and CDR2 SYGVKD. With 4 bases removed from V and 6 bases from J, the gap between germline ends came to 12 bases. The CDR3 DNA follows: TGTGCCATCAGTGTAAGAGACCAGAAGACCCAGTACTTC. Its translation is CAISVRDQKTQYF.